The 18 T cell receptor beta chains given below trace back to one sample, sequenced in a study of CD8 T cells in ankylosing spondylitis. Study-wide results and caveats: Among TCR beta sequences, a motif of roughly 8 highly homologous variants appeared characteristic of ankylosing spondylitis blood.

These receptors lack a known antigen. Each CDR3 protein is one row after TCRdb ran MiXCR on the 5' RACE reads. The table lists 400,000 or so distinct CDR3 sequences, 25% to 30% of them singletons, with about 0.92% in the top ten. Source material: blood, either unsorted or a sorted T cell fraction (not recorded which). The receptors stem from a male donor with ankylosing spondylitis.

V usage is TRBV29-1 and J usage is TRBJ2-5; no reliable D call. The length of the CDR3 is 12 residues. The germline V gene encodes CDR1 SQVTM and CDR2 ANQGSEA. Trimming removed 3 bases at V and 5 bases at J, with 10 bases between. CDR3 coding DNA: TGCAGCGTTGATAGGGTACGGGAGACCCAGTACTTC. Protein product: CSVDRVRETQYF.

The rearrangement uses TRBV27 and TRBJ1-5, with a possible D match to TRBD1 (5 bases). Germline V gives CDR1 MNHEY, CDR2 SMNVEV (reference sequence). Trimming removed 5 bases from V and 3 bases from J, with 14 bases in between. This CDR3 spans 15 amino acids. The CDR3 region has the DNA TGTGCCAGCAGTCCCCAGACAGAGTTCAATCAGCCCCAGCATTTT. This translates into CASSPQTEFNQPQHF.

This chain joins TRBV20-1 and TRBJ2-2; possible D gene TRBD2, 5 bases. This CDR3 spans 13 amino acids. The V gene lost 6 bases and the J gene lost 7 bases, with 15 bases spanning the gap. Germline CDR1 is DFQATT and CDR2 is SNEGSKA (reference sequence). Here the CDR3 reads CSASPGGYGELFF. The CDR3 coding sequence is TGCAGTGCCTCCCCGGGCGGGTACGGGGAGCTGTTTTTT.

DNA for the CDR3: TGTGCCAGCAGGGAAAGGGCAGATACGCAGTATTTT. Protein sequence: CASRERADTQYF. This chain links TRBV2 with TRBJ2-3; D is unclear. This CDR3 is built from 12 residues. The germline V and J ends were trimmed by 6 bases and 4 bases, with 8 bases remaining between them. Per the germline V gene, CDR1 is SNHLY and CDR2 is FYNNEI. The full variable domain, completed using reference TRBV2 and TRBJ2-3, is EPEVTQTPSHQVTQMGQEVILRCVPISNHLYFYWYRQILGQKVEFLVSFYNNEISEKSEIFDDQFSVERPDGSNFTLKIRSTKLEDSAMYFCASRERADTQYFGPGTRLTVL.

This rearrangement joins TRBV14 to TRBJ2-2, with unresolved D. The CDR3 has 14 amino acids. The germline CDR1 and CDR2 sequences are SGHDN and FVKESK. Trimming took 4 bases from V and 3 from J, leaving 9 bases between them. CDR3 in amino acids: CASSLRVDTGELFF. The DNA of the CDR3 is TGTGCCAGCAGCCTCCGGGTCGACACCGGGGAGCTGTTTTTT.

The chain uses TRBV5-6 and TRBJ2-3, with 7 bases identical to TRBD1. This CDR3 spans 14 amino acids. Germline CDR1 is SGHDT and CDR2 is YYEEEE. V shed 4 bases, J shed 2 bases, and the junction held 4 bases outside the gene matches. CDR3 protein: CASSTTGNTDTQYF. The DNA of the CDR3 is TGTGCCAGCAGCACGACAGGGAACACAGATACGCAGTATTTT.

The chain links TRBV5-1 to TRBJ2-1, with 8 bases lining up with TRBD1. Germline V gives CDR1 SGHRS, CDR2 YFSETQ. The junction had 7 bases not matched to a gene; V was cut back by 0 bases and J by 8 bases. The CDR3 extends over 15 amino acids. CDR3 sequence: CASSLVGQVFDEQFF. The CDR3 bases are TGCGCCAGCAGCTTGGTGGGACAGGTTTTCGATGAGCAGTTCTTC.

This clonotype has a handful of counts. This rearrangement joins TRBV4-2 to TRBJ1-4; 9 positions agree with TRBD1. Germline V gene data show CDR1 as LGHNA and CDR2 as YNFKEQ. The CDR3 spans 17 residues. Germline trimming cut 4 bases from V and 7 bases from J; bases unmatched to any gene: 13. CDR3 DNA: TGTGCCAGCAGCCCTCGGACAACAGGGGGCGGCGGTGAAAAACTGTTTTTT. It is translated as CASSPRTTGGGGEKLFF.

This clonotype was seen a handful of times. This chain connects TRBV20-1 to TRBJ2-7; 7 nucleotides agree with TRBD2. The CDR3 runs to 13 residues. The germline V gene has CDR1 DFQATT and CDR2 SNEGSKA (reference sequence). V lost 1 base, J lost 8 bases, and 8 bases stayed unmatched. CDR3 coding DNA: TGCAGTGCTAGAGGGCTAGCGGTTTATAAGCAGTACTTC. This encodes CSARGLAVYKQYF.

This clonotype was recorded a few times. The chain links TRBV6-1 to TRBJ1-5, with 9 bases aligning to TRBD1. Germline CDR1 and CDR2: MNHNS and SASEGT. The CDR3 length is 14 residues. V was pared by 6 bases and J by 5 bases, with 5 bases of the junction left unmatched. In nucleotides, the CDR3 is TGTGCCAGCAGGAAACGACAGGGGGATCAGCCCCAGCATTTT. This gives the protein CASRKRQGDQPQHF.

This clonotype was picked up a small number of times. The rearrangement links TRBV5-1 to TRBJ1-5, with D possibly TRBD1 on 6 matching bases. The germline V gene encodes CDR1 SGHRS and CDR2 YFSETQ. V was shortened by 4 bases and J by 3 bases, with 17 bases between the two germline ends. The CDR3 covers 16 residues. The CDR3 is CASSLSPGGDNQPQHF. In nucleotides, the CDR3 is TGCGCCAGCAGCCTCTCACCGGGGGGCGACAATCAGCCCCAGCATTTT.

This sequence joins TRBV4-1 and TRBJ1-4, with 10 bases aligning to TRBD1. With V trimmed by 7 bases and J by 8 bases, 13 bases remained unmatched. The CDR3 runs to 16 residues. Germline lookup yields CDR1 MGHRA and CDR2 YSYEKL. CDR3 bases: TGCGCCAGCATCCGGGACAGGGGTCGCCCTGGGGAAAAACTGTTTTTT. This sequence encodes CASIRDRGRPGEKLFF.

This clonotype was counted a single time. This rearrangement joins TRBV20-1 to TRBJ1-4, with D unclear. The CDR3 loop spans 13 amino acids. The V end was cut by 6 bases, the J end by 4 bases, with 12 bases between. Germline lookup yields CDR1 DFQATT and CDR2 SNEGSKA (reference sequence). The CDR3 sequence is CSASTGNNEKLFF. The CDR3 nucleotides are TGCAGTGCCTCGACGGGTAATAATGAAAAACTGTTTTTT.

This clonotype was detected only a few times. The V gene is TRBV2, the J gene TRBJ2-3; D is unresolved. V was trimmed by 4 bases and J by 3 bases, leaving 11 bases between them. The CDR3 has 14 residues. Germline assignment: CDR1 SNHLY and CDR2 FYNNEI. CDR3 residues: CASSVGGSTDTQYF. In DNA, the CDR3 is TGTGCCAGCAGTGTAGGCGGTTCGACAGATACGCAGTATTTT.

This clonotype has just a few counts. This chain uses TRBV10-3 with TRBJ2-1; D may be TRBD2 (6 bases). CDR1 and CDR2 from the germline V gene are ENHRY and SYGVKD. The CDR3 has 15 residues. The V and J ends lost 4 bases and 6 bases respectively, with 16 bases between them. Here the CDR3 DNA reads TGTGCCATCAGTGGACACCAGCGGGCCGCCAATGAGCAGTTCTTC. This encodes CAISGHQRAANEQFF.

This clonotype was observed a handful of times. J is TRBJ2-3 and V is TRBV5-1; TRBD2 is a possible D gene (6 bases). CDR3 size: 16 residues. Germline V CDR1 and CDR2: SGHRS, YFSETQ. The V gene lost 0 bases and the J gene lost 3 bases, with 14 bases spanning the gap. The chain's CDR3 is CASSLAGTGGTDTQYF. CDR3 in DNA: TGCGCCAGCAGCTTGGCAGGGACTGGAGGGACAGATACGCAGTATTTT.

Here the CDR3 DNA reads TGTGCCAGCAGCTTAGACAGGGAGGAAGCTTTCTTT. It yields the protein CASSLDREEAFF. The chain uses TRBV11-2 and TRBJ1-1, with D possibly TRBD1 on 5 matching bases. The V end lost 0 bases, the J end lost 8 bases, and 7 bases lay between the germline ends. Germline CDR1 SGHAT, CDR2 FQNNGV. CDR3 size: 12 residues. Full variable domain (remainder filled in from reference TRBV11-2 and TRBJ1-1): EAGVAQSPRYKIIEKRQSVAFWCNPISGHATLYWYQQILGQGPKLLIQFQNNGVVDDSQLPKDRFSAERLKGVDSTLKIQPAKLEDSAVYLCASSLDREEAFFGQGTRLTVV.

CDR3 sequence reads: CASSQGTTSTDTQYF. CDR3 nucleotides: TGCGCCAGCAGCCAAGGGACAACTAGCACAGATACGCAGTATTTT. This sequence joins TRBV4-1 and TRBJ2-3; D is perhaps TRBD1 (5 bases). Trimming took off 1 base at V and 0 bases at J, with 8 bases between the two ends. Germline CDR1 reads MGHRA; CDR2 reads YSYEKL. The CDR3 totals 15 residues.